This entry describes one T cell receptor beta chain. A J-beta primer mix and a sample-barcoded 5' primer were used in a second PCR of roughly 7 to 12 cycles. TCRdb re-called the 5' RACE reads through MiXCR, storing one row per CDR3 protein. The data hold some 760,000 distinct CDR3 sequences, with 20% to 30% observed a single time. This sample was included in a study of blood T cells in healthy people across ages. The same specimen was also included in a second study, on T cells of mothers and their children.

The clonotype was recovered from a boy aged 10-17 years in good health. The sequenced material came from blood.

CDR3 loop: CASSQSGLEADTQYF. The CDR3 coding sequence is TGTGCCAGCAGCCAAAGCGGGCTAGAGGCAGATACGCAGTATTTT. The rearrangement links TRBV3-1 to TRBJ2-3, with D possibly being TRBD2 (6 bases). The germline V gene encodes CDR1 LGHDT and CDR2 YNNKEL (reference sequence). The CDR3 loop spans 15 amino acids. Trimming took off 2 bases at V and 4 bases at J, with 13 bases between the two ends.